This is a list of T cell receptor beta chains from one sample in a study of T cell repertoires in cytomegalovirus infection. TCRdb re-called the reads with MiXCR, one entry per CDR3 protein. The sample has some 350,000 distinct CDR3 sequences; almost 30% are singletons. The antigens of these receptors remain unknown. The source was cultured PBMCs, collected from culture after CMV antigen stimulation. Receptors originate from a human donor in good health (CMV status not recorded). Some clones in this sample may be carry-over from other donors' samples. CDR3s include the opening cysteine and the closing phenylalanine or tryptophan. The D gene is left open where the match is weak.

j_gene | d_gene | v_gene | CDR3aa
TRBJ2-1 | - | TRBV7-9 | CASSLLARTYNEQFF
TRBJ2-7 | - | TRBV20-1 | CSARAIESYFPYEQYF
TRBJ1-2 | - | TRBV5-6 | CASSLVGGVRDYGYTF
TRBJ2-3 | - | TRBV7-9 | CASSLEFDTQYF
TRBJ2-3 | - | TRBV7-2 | CASSARLGGNFGQYF
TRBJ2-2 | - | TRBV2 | CASSRYIVETGELFF
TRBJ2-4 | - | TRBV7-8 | CASSLARAKNIQYF
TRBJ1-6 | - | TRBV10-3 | CATGGQNSPLHF
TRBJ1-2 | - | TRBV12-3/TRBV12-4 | CASSLTQYGYTF
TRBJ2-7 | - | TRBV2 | CASTPKLAYEQYF
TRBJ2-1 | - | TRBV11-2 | CASRNPDSHNEQFF
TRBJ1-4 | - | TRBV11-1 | CASSRGAATNEKLFF
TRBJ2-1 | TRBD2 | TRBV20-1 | CSARDLLGTGGLAGVSEQFF
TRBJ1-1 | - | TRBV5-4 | CASSPFDQGTEAFF
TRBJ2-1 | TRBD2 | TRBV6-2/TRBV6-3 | CATSPMGGGYNEQFF
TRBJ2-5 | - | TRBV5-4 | CASSLEWEKETQYF
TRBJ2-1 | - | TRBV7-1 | CASSVTLGQSNNEQFF
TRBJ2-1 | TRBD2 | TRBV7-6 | CASSLASGAVEQFF
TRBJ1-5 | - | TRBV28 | CASEGGQPQHF
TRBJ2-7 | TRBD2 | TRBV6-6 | CASSWSGTTLSSYEQYF
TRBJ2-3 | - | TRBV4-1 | CASSHGPGGTDTQYF
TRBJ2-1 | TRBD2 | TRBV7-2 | CASSLGGSFYNEQFF
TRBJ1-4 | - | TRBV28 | CATERGGINEKLFF
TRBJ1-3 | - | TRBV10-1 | CASSDPDSGNTIYF
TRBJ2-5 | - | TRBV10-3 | CAISGPGPGETQYF
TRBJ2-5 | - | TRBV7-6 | CASSFSGIQETQYF
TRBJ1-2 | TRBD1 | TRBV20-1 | CSARDRQTGRDGYTF
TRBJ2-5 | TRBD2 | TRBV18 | CASSPRMSGRRGETQYF
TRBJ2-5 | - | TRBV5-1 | CASSLEGAGVRETQYF
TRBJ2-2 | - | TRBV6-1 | CASSKRGIGELFF
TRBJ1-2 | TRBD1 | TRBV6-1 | CASSSGQEPYGYTF
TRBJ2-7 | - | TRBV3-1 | CASSQADLSNEQYF
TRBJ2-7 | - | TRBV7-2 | CASSLDNRWTYEQYF
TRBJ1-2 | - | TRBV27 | CASKGGQGTYGYTF
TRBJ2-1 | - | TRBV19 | CASRETGISYNEQFF
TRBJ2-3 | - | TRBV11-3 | CASSFGQGGITDTQYF
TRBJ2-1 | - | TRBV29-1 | CSVVGGSYNEQFF
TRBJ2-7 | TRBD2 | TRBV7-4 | CASSPSGGTEQYF
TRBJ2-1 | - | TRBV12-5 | CASGLDLMGGYNEQFF
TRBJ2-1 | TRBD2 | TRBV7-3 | CASREAGGPFNEQFF
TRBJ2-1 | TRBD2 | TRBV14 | CASSQDDQAGPNYNEQFF
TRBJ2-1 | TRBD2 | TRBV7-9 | CASSLTTSGGLYNEQFF
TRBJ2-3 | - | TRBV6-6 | CAVGHGTDTQYF
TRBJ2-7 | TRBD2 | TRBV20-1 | CSARLGLADSYEQYF
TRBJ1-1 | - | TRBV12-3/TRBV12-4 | CASSFQGGTTEAFF
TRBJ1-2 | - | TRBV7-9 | CASSLLAGGYGYTF
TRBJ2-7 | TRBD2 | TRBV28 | CASSLAGDLHEQYF
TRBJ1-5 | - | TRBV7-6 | CASSQSGNQPQHF
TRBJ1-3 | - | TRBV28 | CASSSASQNTIYF
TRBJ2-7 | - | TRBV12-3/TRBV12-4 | CASSLDGIEQYF
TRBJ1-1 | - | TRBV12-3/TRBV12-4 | CASSLTEALYEAFF
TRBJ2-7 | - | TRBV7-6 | CASGEGDEQYF
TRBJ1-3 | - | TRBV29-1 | CSGGPTGNTIYF
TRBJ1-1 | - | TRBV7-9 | CASSLVVPTGWAFF